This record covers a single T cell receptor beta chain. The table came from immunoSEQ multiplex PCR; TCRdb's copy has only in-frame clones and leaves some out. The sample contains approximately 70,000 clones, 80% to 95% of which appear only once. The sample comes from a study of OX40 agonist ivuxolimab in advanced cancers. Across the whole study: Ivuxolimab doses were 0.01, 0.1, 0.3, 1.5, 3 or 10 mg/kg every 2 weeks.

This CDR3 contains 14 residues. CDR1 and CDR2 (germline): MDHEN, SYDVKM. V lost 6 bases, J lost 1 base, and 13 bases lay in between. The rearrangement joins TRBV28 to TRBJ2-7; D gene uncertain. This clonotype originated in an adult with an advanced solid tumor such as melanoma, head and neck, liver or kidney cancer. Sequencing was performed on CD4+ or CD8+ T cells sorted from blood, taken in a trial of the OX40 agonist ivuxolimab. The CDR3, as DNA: TGTGCCAGCAGACCTTGGGATTTTTCCTACGAGCAGTACTTC. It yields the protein CASRPWDFSYEQYF.